Below, one T cell receptor (beta chain) is given with its context. Its matching antigen is unknown. This record comes from a study of cytotoxic CD8 clonotypes in ibrutinib-treated CLL. Sequencing was designed to attain a depth spanning 1 in 200,000 to 1 in 1 million T cells. Assay: immunoSEQ multiplex PCR; the TCRdb copy retains only in-frame clones and omits some. The repertoire has some 4,600 clones, roughly 83% of them found once; the top ten carry about 20%. Overall study findings and caveats: Clonality increased at ibrutinib response, then returned toward baseline at progression. Baseline clonality exceeded age-matched healthy donors and tracked circulating CD8+ T-cell counts.

Germline loops: CDR1 MNHEY, CDR2 SVGAGI. The CDR3 contains 13 residues. V was clipped by 6 bases and J by 8 bases; unmatched bases: 9. The receptor was isolated from a human donor with chronic lymphocytic leukemia. Material: PBMCs, obtained before ibrutinib treatment. This chain joins TRBV6-5 and TRBJ1-2; 7 bases align to TRBD1. The DNA for the CDR3 is TGTGCCAGCAGGCCAGGGGGAGGGGAAGGCTACACCTTC. Residues: CASRPGGGEGYTF.